The clone carrying this T cell receptor beta chain was picked up a small number of times. What it binds is not known. The second PCR ran about 6 to 11 cycles with a sample-barcoded 5' primer and J-beta primers. TCRdb re-analysed the 5' RACE reads in MiXCR, keeping a single row per CDR3 protein. The repertoire holds approximately 800,000 distinct CDR3 sequences, with approximately 25% as singletons. The data derive from a study of blood T cells in healthy people across ages. Study results and caveats: Researchers judged that diversity estimates from one million T cells fell short of true values. Roughly linear age-related decline in beta diversity appeared, significant by age about 40.

Isolation per sample recovered at least 7 million PBMCs. Between the trimmed V and J ends, which lost 1 base and 11 bases, there was a span of 17 bases. This CDR3 contains 14 residues. Germline V CDR1 and CDR2: SGHTA, FQGNSA. These records were also assigned to another study, of T cells of mothers and their children.

The receptor was derived from a boy under 18 in good health. The material sequenced was blood. The rearrangement links TRBV7-2 to TRBJ1-1; D gene unclear. The CDR3: CASSLGSEFLSAFF. The CDR3 bases are TGTGCCAGCAGCTTAGGGTCGGAGTTCCTTAGTGCTTTCTTT.